This is a list of T cell receptor beta chains from one sample in a study of identical twins. TCRdb recomputed calls from the 5' RACE reads with MiXCR, one row per CDR3 protein. The sample carries some 240,000 distinct CDR3 sequences, roughly 10% recorded once. Sequencing input: memory T cells sorted from blood. The receptor source for this set is a man aged 45-65 years in good health. Each CDR3 is given with its conserved first and last residue. D genes are given only for firm matches. The size entry is marked missing in some rows and otherwise reads once, few, many or a size class.

D gene,J gene,clone size,V gene,CDR3 DNA,CDR3 protein
TRBD2,TRBJ2-7,few,TRBV7-2,TGTGCCAGCACCGTCGGGGGGAGCTCCTACGAGCAGTACTTC,CASTVGGSSYEQYF
TRBD1,TRBJ2-5,many,TRBV24-1,TGTGCCACCAGCCCCCCGGGACAGGGGGCTTCAGAGACCCAGTACTTC,CATSPPGQGASETQYF
-,TRBJ2-1,few,TRBV27,TGTGCCAGCAGGGCCTTAGGGGGGCATGAGCAGTTCTTC,CASRALGGHEQFF
TRBD2,TRBJ2-1,many,TRBV28,TGTGCCAGCAGTCCCTTAGCGGGAGGGTACTACAATGAGCAGTTCTTC,CASSPLAGGYYNEQFF
-,TRBJ1-1,many,TRBV4-2,TGTGCCAGCAGCCAAGAACGGAGGAACACTGAAGCTTTCTTT,CASSQERRNTEAFF
-,TRBJ2-1,-,TRBV11-2,TGTGCCAGCAGCTTGACAAAGAGGACCTCAAGAGCCTACAATGAGCAGTTCTTC,CASSLTKRTSRAYNEQFF
-,TRBJ2-1,many,TRBV12-3/TRBV12-4,TGTGCCAGCAGTTTGTCCCAAGACAATGAGCAGTTCTTC,CASSLSQDNEQFF
-,TRBJ1-1,-,TRBV12-3/TRBV12-4,TGTGCCAGCAGTCAAAGTACATACAGAAACACTGAAGCTTTCTTT,CASSQSTYRNTEAFF
-,TRBJ1-2,-,TRBV20-1,TGCAGTGTGGTCGGACAAGTTAACTATGGCTACACCTTC,CSVVGQVNYGYTF
-,TRBJ1-1,few,TRBV28,TGTGCCAGCAGTTTAAAGCCTACTGGCGCTTTCTTT,CASSLKPTGAFF
-,TRBJ1-5,-,TRBV7-9,TGTGCCAGCAGCTCCGAGGGTAATAGCAATCAGCCCCAGCATTTT,CASSSEGNSNQPQHF